This T cell receptor (beta chain) was retrieved from a study of T cells in narcolepsy. Clones were sequenced by immunoSEQ multiplex PCR, and TCRdb holds only the in-frame ones, with some missing. The repertoire consists of about 24,000 clones, with around 85% occurring once and the leading ten covering under 1.5%. V shed 2 bases and J shed 7 bases, with 9 bases lying between them. The germline gives CDR1 LNHDA, CDR2 SQIVND (reference sequence). The CDR3 has 13 residues. The specimen sequenced was CD45RA- memory CD4+ T cells from PBMCs. The receptor was derived from a human donor with narcolepsy. J is TRBJ1-5 and V is TRBV19, with a possible D match to TRBD1 (6 bases). The CDR3 protein is CASSIWTEQPQHF. DNA of the CDR3: TGTGCCAGTAGTATATGGACAGAGCAGCCCCAGCATTTT.